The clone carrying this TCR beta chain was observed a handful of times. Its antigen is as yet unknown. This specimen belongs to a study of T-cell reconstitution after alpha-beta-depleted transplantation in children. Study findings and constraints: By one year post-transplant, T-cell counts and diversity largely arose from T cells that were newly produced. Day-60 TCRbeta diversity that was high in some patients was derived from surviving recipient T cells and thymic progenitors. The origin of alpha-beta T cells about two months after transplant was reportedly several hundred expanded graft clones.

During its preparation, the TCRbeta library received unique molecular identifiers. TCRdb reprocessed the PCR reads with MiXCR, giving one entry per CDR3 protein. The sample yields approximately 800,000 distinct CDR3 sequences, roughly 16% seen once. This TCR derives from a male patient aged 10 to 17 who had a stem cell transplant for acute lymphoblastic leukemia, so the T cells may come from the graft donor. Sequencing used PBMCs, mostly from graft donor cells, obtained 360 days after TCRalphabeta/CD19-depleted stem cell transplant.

CDR3 coding DNA: TGTGCCACCAGGGGGGAAGTCCCCGAAGAGACCCAGTACTTC. It specifies CATRGEVPEETQYF. The V and J genes are TRBV24-1 and TRBJ2-5; either TRBD1 or TRBD2 may fit D (5 bases each). This CDR3 is built from 14 residues. CDR1 KGHDR and CDR2 SFDVKD come from the germline V gene. The ends were cut back, 7 bases at V and 3 bases at J, with 14 bases in the middle.